This T cell receptor (beta chain) was sequenced during a study of blood T cell repertoires in COVID-19. The table came from immunoSEQ multiplex PCR; TCRdb's copy has only in-frame clones and leaves some out. The sample yields around 290,000 clones, around 90% seen once. Recruits, aged about 18 to 90 years, lived in some 25 US areas. Participant-reported clinical history was the basis for cohort assignment. Recovered status in Cohort 3 required two negative PCRs, clearance, or symptom resolution. Per germline, CDR1 MGHRA and CDR2 YSYEKL. With 4 bases clipped from V and 5 bases from J, the junction kept 14 bases outside the gene matches. The CDR3 length is 17 residues.

This receptor was obtained from a woman between 35 and 50 years old who had recovered from COVID-19. This chain links TRBV4-1 with TRBJ1-5, with 7 bases aligning to TRBD1. Sequenced input: PBMCs or T cells enriched from blood (not recorded which). The chain's CDR3 is CASSPPLKQGLHQPQHF. The CDR3 nucleotides read TGCGCCAGCAGCCCACCTTTGAAACAGGGGTTGCATCAGCCCCAGCATTTT.